The 31 T cell receptor beta chains in this list originate from one sample, sequenced in a study of shared clonotypes between healthy human individuals. The method was immunoSEQ multiplex PCR; TCRdb's version includes in-frame clones alone and lacks a portion of them. The data hold hundreds of thousands of clones, with 90% to 97% observed a single time. Sequencing was carried out using naive CD4+ T cells sorted from blood. Subset given: CD45RA+ positively selected. All receptors derive from a young woman in good health.

The chain uses TRBV15 and TRBJ2-5, with D perhaps TRBD1 (6 bases). Germline V lookup: CDR1 LNHNV, CDR2 YYDKDF (reference sequence). The CDR3 sequence is 16 residues long. Trimming cost V 0 bases and J 4 bases, with 15 bases left between them. The chain's CDR3 is CATSRDLQGLGETQYF. The CDR3 DNA sequence: TGTGCCACCAGCAGAGATCTGCAGGGGCTAGGAGAGACCCAGTACTTC.

The chain links TRBV5-1 to TRBJ2-7, with a tentative D call TRBD2 (6 bases). V was clipped by 2 bases and J by 0 bases, with 12 bases between them. Germline V gene lookup returns CDR1 SGHRS and CDR2 YFSETQ. The CDR3 is 15 amino acids. In DNA, the CDR3 is TGCGCCAGCAGCTTAAGCGGGCCAAGCTCCTACGAGCAGTACTTC. Its protein product is CASSLSGPSSYEQYF. Looking up the rest from reference TRBV5-1 and TRBJ2-7 gives the full variable domain: KAGVTQTPRYLIKTRGQQVTLSCSPISGHRSVSWYQQTPGQGLQFLFEYFSETQRNKGNFPGRFSGRQFSNSRSEMNVSTLELGDSALYLCASSLSGPSSYEQYFGPGTRLTVT.

The chain uses TRBV27 and TRBJ2-2; 8 bases line up with TRBD2. The CDR3 has 17 residues. Germline-derived CDR1 and CDR2 are MNHEY and SMNVEV (reference sequence). Trimming removed 7 bases from V and 2 bases from J; junction bases left unmatched: 12. CDR3 DNA sequence: TGTGCCAGCACCAACCCTATCGGGGGGGCAAACACCGGGGAGCTGTTTTTT. Protein sequence: CASTNPIGGANTGELFF.

The V gene is TRBV19, the J gene TRBJ2-5; no firm D call. The J call is in doubt because the DNA end fits TRBJ2-7 better. The CDR3 consists of 15 residues. Germline V gene sequence: CDR1 LNHDA, CDR2 SQIVND (reference sequence). Here the CDR3 reads CASSIGPGDSYEQYF. The DNA of the CDR3 is TGTGCCAGTAGTATCGGGCCAGGAGACTCCTACGAGCAGTACTTC.

The rearrangement joins TRBV5-1 to TRBJ1-3; maybe TRBD1 (5 bases). Looked up from germline, CDR1 is SGHRS and CDR2 is YFSETQ. Trimming removed 4 bases from V and 2 bases from J, with 13 bases in between. This CDR3 has 15 residues. The CDR3 is CASSPDTQAGNTIYF. DNA of the CDR3: TGCGCCAGCAGCCCGGACACTCAAGCTGGAAACACCATATATTTT.

This CDR3 reads CSARDGNGYTF. DNA for the CDR3: TGCAGTGCTAGAGATGGGAATGGCTACACCTTC. The chain carries TRBV20-1 and TRBJ1-2; D gene unclear. The CDR3 spans 11 residues. Germline V gene data show CDR1 as DFQATT and CDR2 as SNEGSKA (reference sequence). Trimming took 0 bases from V and 6 from J, leaving 5 bases between them.

This rearrangement joins TRBV14 to TRBJ2-3; possibly TRBD2 for D (5 bases). Deletions cut 1 base from V and 9 bases from J, with 11 bases between. The germline CDR1 and CDR2 sequences are SGHDN and FVKESK. This CDR3 spans 13 amino acids. CDR3 region: CASSQVSGMTQYF. The CDR3 coding sequence is TGTGCCAGCAGCCAAGTATCGGGGATGACGCAGTATTTT.

This chain links TRBV29-1 with TRBJ2-5; the D is unclear. The J call may be wrong; the DNA end is better matched by TRBJ2-7. CDR1 SQVTM and CDR2 ANQGSEA come from the germline V gene. The length of the CDR3 is 11 residues. CDR3 bases: TGCAGCGTTATCGCGTCCTACGAGCAGTACTTC. The encoded protein is CSVIASYEQYF.

V gene TRBV5-1 combines with J gene TRBJ1-2, with 8 bases identical to TRBD1. There are 14 residues in the CDR3. Losses at the gene ends were 4 bases for V and 7 bases for J; bases not matched to a gene: 9. Germline CDR1 SGHRS, CDR2 YFSETQ. CDR3 in DNA: TGCGCCAGCAGCCCAATGGACAGGGTGGCTGGCTACACCTTC. Its protein product is CASSPMDRVAGYTF.

V gene TRBV7-9 combines with J gene TRBJ2-5; D not certain. The DNA end favors TRBJ2-7, so the J call may be wrong. This CDR3 has 13 residues. Per the germline V gene, CDR1 is SEHNR and CDR2 is FQNEAQ (reference sequence). CDR3 bases: TGTGCCAGCAGCTTAATCAAGCTCGACGAGCAGTACTTC. It codes for CASSLIKLDEQYF.

This clone was observed a single time. This chain joins TRBV19 and TRBJ1-1; the D gene is possibly TRBD1 (5 bases). Germline assignment: CDR1 LNHDA and CDR2 SQIVND (reference sequence). The CDR3 covers 14 residues. Trimming removed 5 bases from V and 3 bases from J, with 13 bases in between. CDR3 nucleotides: TGTGCCAGTAGTGACTCCGGGACTTACACTGAAGCTTTCTTT. It specifies CASSDSGTYTEAFF. Combining the CDR3 with reference TRBV19 and TRBJ1-1 gives the whole variable domain DGGITQSPKYLFRKEGQNVTLSCEQNLNHDAMYWYRQDPGQGLRLIYYSQIVNDFQKGDIAEGYSVSREKKESFPLTVTSAQKNPTAFYLCASSDSGTYTEAFFGQGTRLTVV.

As to this clone: Other DNA sequences from this sample encode an identical CDR3 as well. The chain combines TRBV7-9 with TRBJ2-7, with TRBD2 matching over 8 bases. J gave up 3 bases and V 4 bases, and 5 bases lay outside the gene matches. Germline V gene data show CDR1 as SEHNR and CDR2 as FQNEAQ (reference sequence). This CDR3 region has 14 residues. The CDR3 DNA follows: TGTGCCAGCAGCTCCTCCGGGACTAGCTACGAGCAGTACTTC. Encoded protein: CASSSSGTSYEQYF. The full variable domain, its missing parts supplied by reference TRBV7-9 and TRBJ2-7, is DTGVSQNPRHKITKRGQNVTFRCDPISEHNRLYWYRQTLGQGPEFLTYFQNEAQLEKSRLLSDRFSAERPKGSFSTLEIQRTEQGDSAMYLCASSSSGTSYEQYFGPGTRLTVT.

This clone was counted a single time. The V call is TRBV29-1, the J call TRBJ2-5; maybe TRBD2 (6 bases). This CDR3 comprises 10 residues. The V end was cut by 6 bases, the J end by 12 bases, with 14 bases between. Germline loops: CDR1 SQVTM, CDR2 ANQGSEA. CDR3 bases: TGCAGCGTCGTGTGGGGGGAGAAGTACTTC. This translates into CSVVWGEKYF.

The chain has TRBV19 and TRBJ2-7; 9 nucleotides agree with TRBD1. Germline V gives CDR1 LNHDA, CDR2 SQIVND (reference sequence). The trim removed 1 base at V and 5 bases at J, leaving 3 bases unmatched. The CDR3 totals 14 residues. CDR3 region: CASSIGDRVHEQYF. For the CDR3, the DNA is TGTGCCAGTAGTATAGGGGACAGGGTCCACGAGCAGTACTTC.

The chain combines TRBV4-1 with TRBJ1-1; D is undetermined. Trimming pared 2 bases from V and 0 bases from J, leaving 22 bases between. This CDR3 has 19 amino acids. Germline CDR1 is MGHRA and CDR2 is YSYEKL. DNA of the CDR3: TGCGCCAGCAGCCAATATTTGAGACCCCCGTCCCACTTGAACACTGAAGCTTTCTTT. As protein: CASSQYLRPPSHLNTEAFF.

The chain recombines TRBV7-2 with TRBJ2-3, with 7 bases lining up with TRBD2. Germline CDR1 reads SGHTA; CDR2 reads FQGNSA. The CDR3 runs to 14 residues. Trimming removed 0 bases from V and 11 bases from J; junction bases left unmatched: 8. The CDR3 nucleotides read TGTGCCAGCAGCTTAGCCCCTGAGGCGGGAGAGCAGTATTTT. Protein product: CASSLAPEAGEQYF. Combining the CDR3 with reference TRBV7-2 and TRBJ2-3 gives the whole variable domain GAGVSQSPSNKVTEKGKDVELRCDPISGHTALYWYRQSLGQGLEFLIYFQGNSAPDKSGLPSDRFSAERTGGSVSTLTIQRTQQEDSAVYLCASSLAPEAGEQYFGPGTRLTVL.

The rearrangement joins TRBV28 to TRBJ2-7, with 7 bases aligning to TRBD1. The CDR3 contains 16 residues. Trimming took 5 bases from V and 0 from J; bases not matched to a gene: 10. CDR1 MDHEN and CDR2 SYDVKM come from the germline V gene. The CDR3: CASSESGTASSYEQYF. CDR3 nucleotide sequence: TGTGCCAGCAGTGAGTCCGGGACAGCTAGCTCCTACGAGCAGTACTTC.

This rearrangement joins TRBV28 to TRBJ2-7; 8 nucleotides line up with TRBD2. There are 13 residues in the CDR3. J lost 0 bases, V lost 6 bases, and 1 base had no gene match. Germline V gene data show CDR1 as MDHEN and CDR2 as SYDVKM. The CDR3 region is CASRLAASYEQYF. CDR3 sequence (DNA): TGTGCCAGCAGACTAGCGGCCTCCTACGAGCAGTACTTC.

The chain is built from TRBV10-1 and TRBJ2-7; perhaps TRBD2 as D (6 bases). Germline assignment: CDR1 WNHNN and CDR2 SYGVQD (reference sequence). Trimming removed 8 bases at V and 0 bases at J, with 17 bases between. The CDR3 has 15 residues. CDR3 in amino acids: CASPDAGRSSYEQYF. The CDR3 bases are TGCGCCAGCCCGGACGCAGGGAGGAGCTCCTACGAGCAGTACTTC.

The chain employs TRBV19 and TRBJ2-3, with D tentatively TRBD1 or TRBD2 (5 bases each). This CDR3 has 16 residues. Deletions cut 3 bases from V and 2 bases from J, with 15 bases between. Germline V gives CDR1 LNHDA, CDR2 SQIVND (reference sequence). The CDR3 nucleotides are TGTGCCAGTAGTATTCGGGGCTGGAGTTCCACAGATACGCAGTATTTT. Translating it yields CASSIRGWSSTDTQYF.

The chain links TRBV28 to TRBJ2-5, with TRBD1 matching 8 bases. The end of the DNA fits TRBJ2-7 better, so the J call may be wrong. CDR3 size: 15 residues. The germline CDR1 and CDR2 sequences are MDHEN and SYDVKM. CDR3: CASTPQRTGLHEQYF. The CDR3 DNA reads TGTGCCAGCACCCCCCAGAGGACAGGGTTACACGAGCAGTACTTC.

The V call is TRBV29-1, the J call TRBJ1-2; D gene unclear. Germline V gives CDR1 SQVTM, CDR2 ANQGSEA. V lost 1 base and J lost 8, with 14 bases in between. This CDR3 has 13 amino acids. The CDR3 region has the DNA TGCAGCGTTGAAGTCGACCCCCCGGGCGGCTACACCTTC. Protein product: CSVEVDPPGGYTF.

This clone was seen a single time. The genes are TRBV7-8 and TRBJ2-3, with unresolved D. This CDR3 has 15 residues. Trimming pared 2 bases from V and 4 bases from J, leaving 13 bases between. Germline CDR1 is SGHVS and CDR2 is FQNEAQ. The CDR3 reads CASSLLTVTPDTQYF. In DNA form, the CDR3 reads TGTGCCAGCAGCTTATTAACGGTCACACCAGATACGCAGTATTTT.

The chain couples TRBV18 to TRBJ2-7, with 10 bases identical to TRBD1. In germline, CDR1 is KGHSH, CDR2 LQKENI. V trimming: 3 bases; J trimming: 5 bases; junction bases outside the gene matches: 7. This CDR3 has 15 amino acids. CDR3 amino acids: CASSPRTGGLNEQYF. The CDR3, as DNA: TGTGCCAGCTCACCTCGGACAGGGGGTCTCAACGAGCAGTACTTC.

The chain links TRBV19 to TRBJ1-4, with D possibly being TRBD1 (5 bases). The germline V and J ends were trimmed by 7 bases and 8 bases, with 17 bases remaining between them. The CDR3 runs to 14 residues. Germline assignment: CDR1 LNHDA and CDR2 SQIVND (reference sequence). Written as DNA, the CDR3 is TGTGCCAGTATCCAGGGACCGGCGGGGGAAAAACTGTTTTTT. Translated: CASIQGPAGEKLFF.

J is TRBJ1-1 and V is TRBV18, with TRBD1 identical over 7 bases. CDR1 is KGHSH, CDR2 LQKENI, per germline. The CDR3 totals 17 residues. V dropped 6 bases and J dropped 2; count of bases not matched to a gene: 15. The CDR3 region is CASSAGDSLTLNTEAFF. DNA of the CDR3: TGTGCCAGCTCGGCGGGGGACAGCCTAACCCTTAACACTGAAGCTTTCTTT.

The chain links TRBV5-1 to TRBJ2-1; 9 nucleotides agree with TRBD2. Germline trimming cut 4 bases from V and 9 bases from J; bases unmatched to any gene: 14. Germline V CDR1 and CDR2: SGHRS, YFSETQ. CDR3 size: 16 residues. Written as DNA, the CDR3 is TGCGCCAGCAGCCAACAAGCCGGGACTAGCACGGCTGAGCAGTTCTTC. Its protein is CASSQQAGTSTAEQFF.

The chain employs TRBV28 and TRBJ2-7; 7 bases are a match to TRBD1. J gave up 5 bases and V 5 bases, and 12 bases lay outside the gene matches. The CDR3 totals 15 residues. The V gene's germline CDR1 is MDHEN and CDR2 SYDVKM. The CDR3, as DNA: TGTGCCAGCAGTACATGGTTGGGACAGCTAAACGAGCAGTACTTC. This codes for CASSTWLGQLNEQYF. Complete variable domain (other parts from reference TRBV28 and TRBJ2-7): DVKVTQSSRYLVKRTGEKVFLECVQDMDHENMFWYRQDPGLGLRLIYFSYDVKMKEKGDIPEGYSVSREKKERFSLILESASTNQTSMYLCASSTWLGQLNEQYFGPGTRLTVT.

This clone appeared once. The chain carries TRBV19 and TRBJ2-7, with a tentative D call TRBD2 (6 bases). Germline V gives CDR1 LNHDA, CDR2 SQIVND (reference sequence). The ends were cut back, 4 bases at V and 5 bases at J, with 15 bases in the middle. The CDR3 contains 14 residues. The CDR3 is CASSSILASDEQYF. CDR3 DNA: TGTGCCAGTAGTAGTATTTTGGCTAGCGACGAGCAGTACTTC.

This clone was observed once. The chain has TRBV19 and TRBJ2-6; D call uncertain. V gave up 3 bases and J gave up 0 bases, with 3 bases separating them. Germline CDR1 reads LNHDA; CDR2 reads SQIVND (reference sequence). The CDR3 loop spans 14 amino acids. Here the CDR3 DNA reads TGTGCCAGTAGTATGAGCTCTGGGGCCAACGTCCTGACTTTC. Its translation: CASSMSSGANVLTF.

This chain connects TRBV10-3 to TRBJ2-1, with D unresolved. V lost 0 bases and J 14 bases, leaving 14 bases between the germline ends. Germline V gene data show CDR1 as ENHRY and CDR2 as SYGVKD. The CDR3 loop spans 13 amino acids. CDR3 amino acids: CAISESIAAPEFF. The CDR3 bases are TGTGCCATCAGTGAGTCGATCGCGGCCCCCGAGTTCTTC.